These 27 T cell receptor beta chains came from one sample sequenced in a study of response to subunit inactivated influenza vaccine. Each CDR3 protein is one row after TCRdb ran MiXCR on the RT-PCR reads. Of a few hundred thousand distinct CDR3 sequences detected, 11% appear once; the ten largest clones hold approximately 11%. The sample was also reused in another study, on T cells expressing NK-cell markers. This second report adds: With UMIs, 5'RACE template switching was used to make TCR beta cDNA.

The source was PBMCs from blood, collected on the day of vaccination. All receptors derive from a man aged 50 to 60 who received an inactivated influenza vaccine.

The chain links TRBV4-2 to TRBJ1-6, with D tentatively TRBD1 (5 bases). The CDR3 runs to 17 residues. Trimming took off 1 base at V and 7 bases at J, with 17 bases between the two ends. Germline V CDR1 and CDR2: LGHNA, YNFKEQ. The CDR3 DNA is TGTGCCAGCAGCCAAGTATCGAGGGGCCTACGAAATTCACCCCTCCACTTT. Protein product: CASSQVSRGLRNSPLHF.

In this sample, this clonotype turned up many times. The CDR3, as DNA: TGTGCCAGCAGCTTACCACCAGATACGCAGTATTTT. Its translation: CASSLPPDTQYF. J is TRBJ2-3 and V is TRBV7-2; D is unresolved. This CDR3 region has 12 residues. Trimming left V 2 bases short and J 4 bases short, with 4 bases between. Germline V CDR1 and CDR2: SGHTA, FQGNSA.

The chain is built from TRBV12-3 or TRBV12-4 and TRBJ1-2, with D maybe TRBD1 (6 bases). V was cut by 6 bases and J by 8 bases, with 22 bases left in between. This CDR3 has 15 residues. The CDR3 sequence is CASRPHGGGAAGYTF. The CDR3 region has the DNA TGTGCCAGCAGACCCCACGGCGGGGGGGCAGCGGGCTACACCTTC.

V and J are TRBV7-9 and TRBJ2-7; D is undetermined. Germline CDR1 reads SEHNR; CDR2 reads FQNEAQ (reference sequence). The CDR3 loop spans 11 amino acids. V lost 5 bases to trimming and J lost 6 bases, with 8 bases between them. The CDR3 DNA is TGTGCCAGCAGCGCCGTTCTCGAGCAGTACTTC. This gives the protein CASSAVLEQYF.

This clonotype came up a few times. The chain carries TRBV7-2 and TRBJ2-7, with a tentative D call TRBD2 (5 bases). Germline loops: CDR1 SGHTA, CDR2 FQGNSA. The CDR3 spans 14 residues. Deletions cut 6 bases from V and 3 bases from J, with 15 bases between. CDR3 protein: CASSSRGSIYEQYF. In nucleotides, the CDR3 is TGTGCCAGCAGTTCCAGAGGGAGTATCTACGAGCAGTACTTC.

The chain joins TRBV12-3 or TRBV12-4 to TRBJ2-3; tentative D call: TRBD1 (7 bases). V was trimmed by 2 bases and J by 2 bases, leaving 17 bases between them. The CDR3 covers 17 residues. The CDR3 loop reads CASSLWFRGTDTDTQYF. The CDR3 DNA sequence: TGTGCCAGCAGTTTATGGTTTCGGGGGACAGACACAGATACGCAGTATTTT.

This clonotype was detected a few times. The chain combines TRBV5-6 with TRBJ1-2; D not certain. CDR1 and CDR2 (germline): SGHDT, YYEEEE. The CDR3 loop spans 15 amino acids. Trimming took off 4 bases at V and 7 bases at J, with 20 bases between the two ends. CDR3 nucleotides: TGTGCCAGCAGCCAGGACCGGGAATCATGGGGTGGCTACACCTTC. Its translation is CASSQDRESWGGYTF.

This clonotype came up a few times. Here the CDR3 reads CASSWGQGNEQYF. The CDR3 bases are TGTGCCAGCAGTTGGGGACAGGGGAACGAGCAGTACTTC. This chain uses TRBV27 with TRBJ2-7; 10 bases map to TRBD1. This CDR3 region has 13 residues. The V gene's germline CDR1 is MNHEY and CDR2 SMNVEV (reference sequence). V dropped 4 bases and J dropped 5; count of bases not matched to a gene: 2.

The rearrangement links TRBV5-6 to TRBJ2-2; 9 bases are a match to TRBD2. V shed 6 bases, J shed 0 bases, and the junction held 3 bases outside the gene matches. Germline CDR1 reads SGHDT; CDR2 reads YYEEEE. This CDR3 is built from 15 residues. The CDR3 DNA reads TGTGCCAGCACTCTAGCGGGGACGAACACCGGGGAGCTGTTTTTT. Its translation: CASTLAGTNTGELFF.

This rearrangement joins TRBV5-1 to TRBJ2-1; possibly TRBD1 or TRBD2 for D (5 bases each). Germline assignment: CDR1 SGHRS and CDR2 YFSETQ. The V end was cut by 0 bases, the J end by 5 bases, with 12 bases between. The CDR3 contains 15 residues. Here the CDR3 reads CASSLEGRSHNEQFF. CDR3 in DNA: TGCGCCAGCAGCTTGGAGGGACGTTCCCACAATGAGCAGTTCTTC.

This clonotype has just a few counts. The chain links TRBV13 to TRBJ2-7, with D maybe TRBD2 (5 bases). The germline V gene encodes CDR1 PRHDT and CDR2 FYEKMQ (reference sequence). The CDR3 totals 17 residues. The V end lost 2 bases, the J end lost 2 bases, and 19 bases lay between the germline ends. The CDR3 protein is CASSLPQAGVVAYEQYF. In DNA, the CDR3 is TGTGCCAGCAGCTTACCCCAGGCGGGCGTCGTGGCCTACGAGCAGTACTTC.

This clonotype was seen more than once but under ten times. The rearrangement links TRBV29-1 to TRBJ2-1, with TRBD1 matching over 7 bases. Germline-derived CDR1 and CDR2 are SQVTM and ANQGSEA. The CDR3 runs 13 residues. The J segment lost 5 bases and the V segment lost 7 bases, leaving 8 bases of the junction unmatched. The CDR3 sequence is CSASFGQDNEQFF. The CDR3 bases are TGCAGCGCCAGCTTTGGACAGGACAATGAGCAGTTCTTC.

Ten or more counts support this clonotype. The chain carries TRBV7-2 and TRBJ1-1; 8 nucleotides match TRBD1. Trimming cost V 5 bases and J 1 base; bases outside gene matches: 3. Germline loops: CDR1 SGHTA, CDR2 FQGNSA. The CDR3 is 14 residues long. Here the CDR3 DNA reads TGTGCCAGCAGCGCACAGGGGGGGAACACTGAAGCTTTCTTT. Protein: CASSAQGGNTEAFF.

This clonotype was found many times. V and J are TRBV10-3 and TRBJ2-7; 7 positions match TRBD2. The CDR3 spans 15 residues. J lost 0 bases, V lost 5 bases, and 7 bases had no gene match. The germline gives CDR1 ENHRY, CDR2 SYGVKD. CDR3 amino acids: CAISPRTGGSYEQYF. CDR3 nucleotides: TGTGCCATCAGTCCCCGGACGGGAGGCTCCTACGAGCAGTACTTC.

The V and J genes are TRBV29-1 and TRBJ2-3; D ambiguous. CDR1 and CDR2 (germline): SQVTM, ANQGSEA. The CDR3 sequence is 16 residues long. Trimming pared 0 bases from V and 1 base from J, leaving 14 bases between. Here the CDR3 reads CSVEDRAERRTDTQYF. The CDR3 bases are TGCAGCGTTGAAGATAGGGCGGAGCGTCGCACAGATACGCAGTATTTT.

The chain combines TRBV5-1 with TRBJ2-7, with D perhaps being TRBD1 or TRBD2 (6 bases each). Germline CDR1 reads SGHRS; CDR2 reads YFSETQ. The V and J ends lost 6 bases and 3 bases respectively, with 13 bases between them. This CDR3 is built from 13 residues. CDR3: CASTAGQNYEQYF. CDR3 sequence (DNA): TGCGCCAGCACCGCGGGACAAAACTACGAGCAGTACTTC.

The table lists this clonotype with many counts. The V gene is TRBV12-3 or TRBV12-4, the J gene TRBJ2-1; 7 bases line up with TRBD2. The CDR3 has 17 residues. The trim removed 6 bases at V and 0 bases at J, leaving 11 bases unmatched. The CDR3 nucleotides are TGTGCCAGCAGCTTTCAGACGGGAGGCAGCTCCTACAATGAGCAGTTCTTC. Translation: CASSFQTGGSSYNEQFF.

The chain carries TRBV28 and TRBJ2-7; D uncertain. Trimming shortened V by 6 bases and J by 2 bases, and 11 bases separated the two germline ends. Germline lookup yields CDR1 MDHEN and CDR2 SYDVKM. The CDR3 is 13 residues long. The chain's CDR3 is CASRRLATYEQYF. CDR3 coding DNA: TGTGCCAGCAGACGACTTGCCACCTACGAGCAGTACTTC. Variable domain in full (rest from reference TRBV28 and TRBJ2-7): DVKVTQSSRYLVKRTGEKVFLECVQDMDHENMFWYRQDPGLGLRLIYFSYDVKMKEKGDIPEGYSVSREKKERFSLILESASTNQTSMYLCASRRLATYEQYFGPGTRLTVT.

In this sample, this clonotype turned up a few times. The chain is built from TRBV6-1 and TRBJ2-1; D is undetermined. The CDR3 spans 12 residues. V lost 4 bases and J 10 bases, leaving 11 bases between the germline ends. Germline CDR1 MNHNS, CDR2 SASEGT. The DNA for the CDR3 is TGTGCCAGCAGTGTAGGCTTGGAGGAGCAGTTCTTC. Its translation: CASSVGLEEQFF.

This clonotype appeared a few times. The chain joins TRBV14 to TRBJ1-6, with a tentative D call TRBD1 (5 bases). V was trimmed by 3 bases and J by 7 bases, leaving 10 bases between them. Germline-derived CDR1 and CDR2 are SGHDN and FVKESK. This CDR3 spans 14 amino acids. This CDR3 is CASSQGTANSPLHF. The DNA of the CDR3 is TGTGCCAGCAGCCAGGGGACGGCGAATTCACCCCTCCACTTT. The complete variable domain, with remaining parts taken from reference TRBV14 and TRBJ1-6, reads EAGVTQFPSHSVIEKGQTVTLRCDPISGHDNLYWYRRVMGKEIKFLLHFVKESKQDESGMPNNRFLAERTGGTYSTLKVQPAELEDSGVYFCASSQGTANSPLHFGNGTRLTVT.

The J gene is TRBJ2-1, the V gene TRBV14; possibly TRBD1 or TRBD2 for D (6 bases each). The CDR3 has 15 amino acids. V was clipped by 1 base and J by 8 bases, with 15 bases between them. Germline V gene lookup returns CDR1 SGHDN and CDR2 FVKESK. The CDR3 DNA is TGTGCCAGCAGCCAAGCTACCGGGGGCAGGGATGAGCAGTTCTTC. Translating gives CASSQATGGRDEQFF.

This clonotype was found many times. DNA of the CDR3: TGCAGTGCTAGGGGGGGGAGGGGCTCCTACAATGAGCAGTTCTTC. This codes for CSARGGRGSYNEQFF. This sequence joins TRBV20-1 and TRBJ2-1; 7 bases match TRBD2. Trimming took 3 bases from V and 0 from J; bases not matched to a gene: 5. This CDR3 has 15 residues. The germline CDR1 and CDR2 sequences are DFQATT and SNEGSKA (reference sequence).

This clonotype has just a few counts. This chain links TRBV12-3 or TRBV12-4 with TRBJ2-5; possible D gene TRBD2, 5 bases. The V end lost 3 bases, the J end lost 14 bases, and 13 bases lay between the germline ends. The CDR3 runs to 11 residues. In DNA, the CDR3 is TGTGCCAGCAGTTTTGGGCTAGCCCGTTACTTC. Translation gives CASSFGLARYF.

This clonotype was observed a few times. V and J are TRBV28 and TRBJ1-6; 9 bases align to TRBD1. This CDR3 has 14 residues. CDR1 is MDHEN, CDR2 SYDVKM, per germline. Unmatched junction bases numbered 3, after V lost 2 bases and J lost 10 bases. CDR3 amino acids: CASSLPDRGSPLHF. Written as DNA, the CDR3 is TGTGCCAGCAGTTTACCCGACAGGGGGTCACCCCTCCACTTT.

This clonotype came up a few times. J is TRBJ2-1 and V is TRBV28; the match to TRBD2 covers 9 bases. The CDR3 is 16 amino acids. Germline V gives CDR1 MDHEN, CDR2 SYDVKM. With V trimmed by 5 bases and J by 4 bases, 9 bases remained unmatched. CDR3 in DNA: TGTGCCAGCAGTACCCCTAGCGGGGCGTCTTACAATGAGCAGTTCTTC. It translates to CASSTPSGASYNEQFF.

This clonotype was detected a few times. The chain has TRBV9 and TRBJ2-7, with D perhaps matching TRBD1 (5 bases). Trimming removed 0 bases at V and 6 bases at J, with 16 bases between. This CDR3 is built from 15 residues. CDR1 is SGDLS and CDR2 is YYNGEE in the germline V gene. The CDR3 coding sequence is TGTGCCAGCAGCGTAGAACAGGACGGACGCCCCGAGCAGTACTTC. The encoded protein is CASSVEQDGRPEQYF.

The chain carries TRBV18 and TRBJ2-7; no clear D gene. Germline-derived CDR1 and CDR2 are KGHSH and LQKENI. This CDR3 region has 13 residues. V shed 3 bases and J shed 0 bases, with 6 bases lying between them. CDR3 sequence (DNA): TGTGCCAGCTCACCGAAAAGCTCCTACGAGCAGTACTTC. This codes for CASSPKSSYEQYF.